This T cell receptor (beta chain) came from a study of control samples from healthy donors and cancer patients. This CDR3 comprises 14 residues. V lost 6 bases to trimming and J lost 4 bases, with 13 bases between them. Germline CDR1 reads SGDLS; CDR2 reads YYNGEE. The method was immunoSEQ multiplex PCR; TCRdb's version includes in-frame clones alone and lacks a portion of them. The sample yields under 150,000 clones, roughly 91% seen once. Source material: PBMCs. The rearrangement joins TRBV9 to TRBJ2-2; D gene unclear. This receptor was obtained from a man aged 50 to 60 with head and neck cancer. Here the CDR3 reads CASNLEMGTGELFF. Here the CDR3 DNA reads TGTGCCAGCAACCTTGAGATGGGCACCGGGGAGCTGTTTTTT.